These T cell receptor beta chains were read from a single sample in a study of T cell clonotyping in hematopoietic cell transplantation. Measured with immunoSEQ multiplex PCR; TCRdb has only the in-frame clones, and not every one. Counted here are 9,900 or so clones, about 76% occurring once; the ten biggest clones make up 7.5% to 10%. Source: PBMCs, taken 30 days after allogeneic stem cell transplant. The receptors originated from a female patient aged 35 to 55 who had an allogeneic stem cell transplant from a related donor, so T cells may come from the graft donor. Some clones in this sample may be carry-over from other donors' samples. Each CDR3 is given with its conserved first and last residue.

v_gene,CDR3aa
TRBV18,CASSPLDTPTGELFF
TRBV14,CASSQTRLSYNEQFF
TRBV27,CASNDSGRKETQYF
TRBV5-6,CASSTGQGTDYNEQFF
TRBV19,CASSIDFTGRAFF
TRBV30,CAWTGSGNTIYF
TRBV7-9,CASSRERQGPHYGYTF
TRBV6-5,CASIKDRGRTEAFF
TRBV11-2,CASSLDRTNYGYTF
TRBV29-1,CSVGLGQSGNTIYF
TRBV4-1,CASSQGPQETQYF
TRBV29-1,CSVGYSGSVHEQYF
TRBV7-6,CASSSERGETQYF
TRBV7-2,CASSLALGGSYEQYF
TRBV12-5,CASGARAGWGGNQPQHF
TRBV29-1,CSVASRDTFYEQYF
TRBV10-1,CASSRDQSGPEAFF
TRBV15,CATSRGLGLAGGSADTQYF
TRBV6-1,CASSEQIYEQYF
TRBV6-1,CASSEADRYQPQHF
TRBV6-1,CASSPGGGGANVLTF
TRBV5-4,CASSLGWDRGRGGHF
TRBV7-2,CASRARSATDTQYF
TRBV10-3,CAISRTGTGGEKLFF
TRBV19,CASSIDLSPHYEQYF
TRBV6-5,CASSKRAATNEKLFF
TRBV9,CASSVDPTYEQYF